Shown below are 10 T cell receptor beta chains from a single sample sequenced in a study of T cell responses to AZD1222 COVID-19 vaccine. TCRdb's copy holds only in-frame clones and misses some; the assay was immunoSEQ multiplex PCR. The sample lists about 120,000 clones, under 95% seen once, with about 5.2% in the top ten. Here the sequenced sample was peripheral blood, taken on day 0 of AZD1222 vaccination. These TCRs come from an adult in good health.

The CDR3 sequence is CATSRDPGGGPISTDTQYF. In DNA, the CDR3 is TGTGCCACCAGCAGAGATCCTGGTGGTGGCCCCATCTCTACAGATACGCAGTATTTT. This chain connects TRBV15 to TRBJ2-3; D is unresolved. This CDR3 spans 19 amino acids. Germline CDR1 reads LNHNV; CDR2 reads YYDKDF (reference sequence). Trimming shortened V by 0 bases and J by 3 bases, and 22 bases separated the two germline ends.

This clone was detected once. The V gene is TRBV9, the J gene TRBJ2-7; 8 bases map to TRBD1. Germline values: CDR1 SGDLS, CDR2 YYNGEE. The CDR3 has 15 amino acids. Losses at the gene ends were 3 bases for V and 0 bases for J; bases not matched to a gene: 5. The CDR3 DNA follows: TGTGCCAGCAGCGCAGGACAGGGTCTCTCCTACGAGCAGTACTTC. Translation: CASSAGQGLSYEQYF.

The genes are TRBV30 and TRBJ2-2; TRBD1 matches at 8 bases. The germline V gene has CDR1 GTSNPN and CDR2 SVGIG (reference sequence). CDR3 length: 14 residues. The trim removed 4 bases at V and 6 bases at J, leaving 7 bases unmatched. The CDR3 region has the DNA TGTGCCTGGACCGGACAGGGTCGGGCCGGGGAGCTGTTTTTT. Translating gives CAWTGQGRAGELFF.

V and J are TRBV3-1 (or the pseudogene TRBV3-2) and TRBJ2-1; weak D call: TRBD2 (5 bases). There are 15 residues in the CDR3. The germline gives CDR1 LGHDT, CDR2 YNNKEL (reference sequence). V was pared by 0 bases and J by 7 bases, with 13 bases between. The CDR3, as DNA: TGTGCCAGCAGCCAAGATCTTGGCCGCGGGAATGAGCAGTTCTTC. This encodes CASSQDLGRGNEQFF.

This clone was seen more than once but under ten times. J is TRBJ1-5 and V is TRBV4-2, with 9 bases aligning to TRBD1. In germline, CDR1 is LGHNA, CDR2 YNFKEQ. CDR3 length: 16 amino acids. The J segment lost 1 base and the V segment lost 4 bases, leaving 5 bases of the junction unmatched. Written as DNA, the CDR3 is TGTGCCAGCAGCCCTCCGGGACAGGGAAGCAATCAGCCCCAGCATTTT. Translated: CASSPPGQGSNQPQHF.

This clone was seen just once. This chain connects TRBV7-3 to TRBJ1-1, with a weak D call TRBD1 (5 bases). The V gene's germline CDR1 is SGHTA and CDR2 FQGTGA. There are 13 residues in the CDR3. V lost 0 bases and J 12 bases, leaving 14 bases between the germline ends. CDR3 nucleotides: TGTGCCAGCAGCTTAACCCCAGCAGGGATGACTTTCTTT. Translating it yields CASSLTPAGMTFF.

V gene TRBV3-1 (or the pseudogene TRBV3-2) combines with J gene TRBJ2-3; D possibly corresponds to TRBD1 (6 bases). Trimming removed 5 bases at V and 2 bases at J, with 17 bases between. Looked up from germline, CDR1 is LGHDT and CDR2 is YNNKEL (reference sequence). The CDR3 is made up of 16 amino acids. CDR3 sequence (DNA): TGTGCCAGCAGCAAAAAAAGGGGGAAGGACACAGATACGCAGTATTTT. Its translation: CASSKKRGKDTDTQYF.

The V gene is TRBV7-9, the J gene TRBJ2-4; D not certain. The germline V gene encodes CDR1 SEHNR and CDR2 FQNEAQ (reference sequence). V shed 2 bases and J shed 3 bases, with 2 bases lying between them. The CDR3 totals 12 residues. CDR3 amino acids: CASSLSKNIQYF. The CDR3 DNA sequence: TGTGCCAGCAGCTTAAGCAAAAACATTCAGTACTTC. Filled out from reference TRBV7-9 and TRBJ2-4, the complete variable domain reads DTGVSQNPRHKITKRGQNVTFRCDPISEHNRLYWYRQTLGQGPEFLTYFQNEAQLEKSRLLSDRFSAERPKGSFSTLEIQRTEQGDSAMYLCASSLSKNIQYFGAGTRLSVL.

The rearrangement uses TRBV5-1 and TRBJ2-5; no definite D call. Germline CDR1 is SGHRS and CDR2 is YFSETQ. V lost 3 bases to trimming and J lost 1 base, with 7 bases between them. The CDR3 is 13 residues long. CDR3 in amino acids: CASSSGSQETQYF. The DNA of the CDR3 is TGCGCCAGCAGCTCCGGTAGCCAAGAGACCCAGTACTTC.

A few counts support this clone. The chain recombines TRBV4-2 with TRBJ1-5; possible D gene TRBD1, 5 bases. Between the trimmed V and J ends, which lost 0 bases and 0 bases, there was a span of 12 bases. The CDR3 has 17 residues. The germline CDR1 and CDR2 sequences are LGHNA and YNFKEQ. CDR3 protein: CASSQELGVYSNQPQHF. CDR3 coding DNA: TGTGCCAGCAGCCAAGAGTTGGGGGTCTATAGCAATCAGCCCCAGCATTTT.